The 30 T cell receptor beta chains below were found in one sample sequenced in a study of neurological immune-mediated disorders. TCRdb called the 5' RACE reads again in MiXCR, with one record for every CDR3 protein. The sample shows tens of thousands of distinct CDR3 sequences, roughly 3.9% of them seen only once. Sequencing was performed on PBMCs. Source of these receptors: a man aged 30 to 45 with multiple sclerosis.

This clonotype was picked up many times. The chain is built from TRBV5-1 and TRBJ2-5; possible D gene TRBD1, 6 bases. Germline V gives CDR1 SGHRS, CDR2 YFSETQ. V lost 9 bases, J lost 2 bases, and 17 bases lay in between. CDR3 length equals 14 residues. CDR3 sequence (DNA): TGCGCCACCTCGGGTGGGGGCCATCAAGAGACCCAGTACTTC. Amino acids: CATSGGGHQETQYF.

In this sample, this clonotype turned up many times. V usage is TRBV20-1 and J usage is TRBJ2-5; D may be TRBD2 (5 bases). The V gene lost 3 bases and the J gene lost 5 bases, with 16 bases spanning the gap. Germline V gives CDR1 DFQATT, CDR2 SNEGSKA (reference sequence). The CDR3 has 14 residues. CDR3 amino acids: CSASLPGVGETQYF. As DNA, the CDR3 is TGCAGTGCTAGCCTCCCCGGGGTCGGGGAGACCCAGTACTTC.

This clonotype was recorded many times. The rearrangement joins TRBV7-9 to TRBJ2-7; 9 bases fit TRBD1. This CDR3 region has 15 residues. Per the germline V gene, CDR1 is SEHNR and CDR2 is FQNEAQ (reference sequence). V was clipped by 5 bases and J by 1 base; unmatched bases: 6. The CDR3 DNA is TGTGCCAGCAGCCCCAGACAGGGGGGGTCCTACGAGCAGTACTTC. Encoded protein: CASSPRQGGSYEQYF.

This clonotype was seen at least ten times. This chain joins TRBV5-1 and TRBJ2-1; D tentatively reads TRBD1 or TRBD2 (5 bases each). The CDR3 is 15 amino acids. Germline V gene data show CDR1 as SGHRS and CDR2 as YFSETQ. Trimming took off 0 bases at V and 3 bases at J, with 10 bases between the two ends. The CDR3 here is CASSLGGEIYNEQFF. In DNA, the CDR3 is TGCGCCAGCAGCTTGGGAGGGGAGATCTACAATGAGCAGTTCTTC.

This clonotype was picked up a small number of times. The rearrangement joins TRBV7-2 to TRBJ1-2; TRBD1 might be the D (6 bases). There are 14 residues in the CDR3. Germline CDR1 and CDR2: SGHTA and FQGNSA. V gave up 3 bases and J gave up 7 bases, with 15 bases separating them. The CDR3 coding sequence is TGTGCCAGCAGCTTGAATTTAGACAGGCTTGGCTACACCTTC. Translated, it gives CASSLNLDRLGYTF.

The chain combines TRBV5-1 with TRBJ1-5; TRBD1 might be the D (5 bases). Germline-derived CDR1 and CDR2 are SGHRS and YFSETQ. The ends were cut back, 0 bases at V and 1 base at J, with 8 bases in the middle. The CDR3 is made up of 15 amino acids. Here the CDR3 DNA reads TGCGCCAGCAGCTTGGGAGGGGTCAGCAATCAGCCCCAGCATTTT. It is translated as CASSLGGVSNQPQHF.

Many counts were recorded for this clonotype. V usage is TRBV20-1 and J usage is TRBJ2-5; D unresolved. The V gene's germline CDR1 is DFQATT and CDR2 SNEGSKA (reference sequence). This CDR3 region has 12 residues. V was pared by 4 bases and J by 2 bases, with 8 bases between. This CDR3 is CSATTEQETQYF. The CDR3 DNA follows: TGCAGTGCTACGACGGAACAAGAGACCCAGTACTTC.

This clonotype was seen at least ten times. One end of the junction does not line up with germline, which may come from a read error. The chain uses TRBV20-1 and TRBJ1-2; D is undetermined. There are 14 residues in the CDR3. Germline-derived CDR1 and CDR2 are DFQATT and SNEGSKA (reference sequence). The CDR3 coding sequence is TGCAGTGCTGGAGAATGGCCCGAGAACTATGGCTACACCTTC. This encodes CSAGEWPENYGYTF.

This clonotype was found many times. V usage is TRBV20-1 and J usage is TRBJ2-3; 8 bases fit TRBD1. The germline V gene encodes CDR1 DFQATT and CDR2 SNEGSKA (reference sequence). The CDR3 is 14 residues long. V lost 5 bases to trimming and J lost 2 bases; unmatched junction nucleotides: 6. CDR3 residues: CSAPRDRITDTQYF. CDR3 sequence (DNA): TGCAGTGCTCCAAGGGACAGGATCACAGATACGCAGTATTTT.

On this clonotype: Just one base apart from a much larger clone, this may be a read error. Without the conserved terminal phenylalanine or tryptophan, this CDR3 likely stems from a read error. The chain links TRBV5-1 to TRBJ1-2; D perhaps matches TRBD1 (6 bases). The germline V gene has CDR1 SGHRS and CDR2 YFSETQ. Between the trimmed V and J ends, which lost 0 bases and 4 bases, there was a span of 7 bases. The CDR3 spans 13 residues. The CDR3 DNA follows: TGCGCCAGCAGCTTGGAGGGGGTCTATGGCTACACCATC. It yields the protein CASSLEGVYGYTI.

Many counts were recorded for this clonotype. The chain combines TRBV7-2 with TRBJ2-2; the D is unclear. The CDR3 runs 15 residues. Between the trimmed V and J ends, which lost 6 bases and 0 bases, there was a span of 11 bases. Germline V lookup: CDR1 SGHTA, CDR2 FQGNSA. Here the CDR3 reads CASSRRSSNTGELFF. The CDR3 bases are TGTGCCAGCAGTCGGCGCAGCTCGAACACCGGGGAGCTGTTTTTT.

This clonotype was observed at least ten times. V and J are TRBV20-1 and TRBJ2-1; no definite D call. The ends were cut back, 7 bases at V and 7 bases at J, with 11 bases in the middle. CDR1 is DFQATT and CDR2 is SNEGSKA in the germline V gene (reference sequence). The CDR3 totals 11 residues. The CDR3 loop is CSVSNRNEQFF. CDR3 DNA sequence: TGCAGTGTTTCAAATAGGAATGAGCAGTTCTTC.

This clonotype was seen ten or more times. The chain recombines TRBV3-1 with TRBJ2-5; 7 positions match TRBD1. The CDR3 has 16 residues. The germline V gene encodes CDR1 LGHDT and CDR2 YNNKEL (reference sequence). J was trimmed by 4 bases and V by 0 bases; bases with no gene match: 8. The CDR3 region is CASSQDLLDRVETQYF. In DNA form, the CDR3 reads TGTGCCAGCAGCCAAGATTTACTAGACAGGGTAGAGACCCAGTACTTC.

This clonotype was seen at least ten times. The CDR3 region has the DNA TGTGCCAGCAGTTCGGGGCCCGTCTATGGCTACACCTTC. Its translation: CASSSGPVYGYTF. This chain uses TRBV27 with TRBJ1-2; D possibly corresponds to TRBD1 (5 bases). CDR1 and CDR2 from the germline V gene are MNHEY and SMNVEV (reference sequence). The CDR3 has 13 residues. The V gene lost 4 bases and the J gene lost 4 bases, with 10 bases spanning the gap.

This clonotype was counted at least ten times. The chain recombines TRBV5-1 with TRBJ2-3, with 11 bases that match TRBD2. V lost 4 bases, J lost 5 bases, and 9 bases stayed unmatched. The germline gives CDR1 SGHRS, CDR2 YFSETQ. The CDR3 is 16 amino acids. The CDR3 here is CASSPHVSGGGDTQYF. The DNA of the CDR3 is TGCGCCAGCAGCCCCCACGTTAGCGGGGGGGGAGATACGCAGTATTTT. Looking up the rest from reference TRBV5-1 and TRBJ2-3 gives the full variable domain: KAGVTQTPRYLIKTRGQQVTLSCSPISGHRSVSWYQQTPGQGLQFLFEYFSETQRNKGNFPGRFSGRQFSNSRSEMNVSTLELGDSALYLCASSPHVSGGGDTQYFGPGTRLTVL.

This clonotype was found many times. This rearrangement joins TRBV25-1 to TRBJ2-3; D unresolved. This CDR3 region has 13 residues. The germline V gene encodes CDR1 MGHDK and CDR2 SYGVNS. V lost 3 bases and J lost 5, with 9 bases in between. The CDR3 DNA sequence: TGTGCCAGCAGTGATTACAAAATAGATACGCAGTATTTT. This translates into CASSDYKIDTQYF.

This clonotype has a count of ten or more. CDR3 in amino acids: CAISDSGTASKRNYGYTF. The CDR3 DNA reads TGTGCCATCAGTGATTCGGGGACAGCGTCGAAGCGTAACTATGGCTACACCTTC. The chain employs TRBV10-3 and TRBJ1-2, with 7 nucleotides matching TRBD1. J was trimmed by 1 base and V by 3 bases; bases with no gene match: 14. Germline V lookup: CDR1 ENHRY, CDR2 SYGVKD. The CDR3 length is 18 residues.

The sample holds many counts of this clonotype. The rearrangement joins TRBV4-2 to TRBJ1-5, with D perhaps TRBD1 (5 bases). Germline CDR1 LGHNA, CDR2 YNFKEQ. Trimming left V 0 bases short and J 0 bases short, with 12 bases between. The CDR3 extends over 17 amino acids. CDR3 in DNA: TGTGCCAGCAGCCAAGATCTTATACAGGATAGCAATCAGCCCCAGCATTTT. This gives the protein CASSQDLIQDSNQPQHF.

This clonotype was observed many times. The DNA for the CDR3 is TGTGCCAGCAGCCAAAAGGGTACAGGGACCAAAAACATTCAGTACTTC. Its translation is CASSQKGTGTKNIQYF. J is TRBJ2-4 and V is TRBV3-1; possible D gene TRBD1, 6 bases. Trimming stripped 2 bases from V and 2 bases from J, with 13 bases between. This CDR3 has 16 amino acids. Germline V lookup: CDR1 LGHDT, CDR2 YNNKEL (reference sequence).

A note on this clonotype: The junction does not match germline at one end; this may be a read error. V gene TRBV5-6 combines with J gene TRBJ1-4; D call uncertain. There are 15 residues in the CDR3. CDR1 is SGHDT and CDR2 is YYEEEE in the germline V gene. The CDR3 loop is CASSPGGPTNVKLFF. The CDR3 DNA follows: TGTGCCAGCAGCCCTGGTGGTCCAACTAATGTAAAACTGTTTTTT. Full variable domain (rest looked up from reference TRBV5-6 and TRBJ1-4): DAGVTQSPTHLIKTRGQQVTLRCSPKSGHDTVSWYQQALGQGPQFIFQYYEEEERQRGNFPDRFSGHQFPNYSSELNVNALLLGDSALYLCASSPGGPTNVKLFFGSGTQLSVL.

The chain is built from TRBV21-1 and TRBJ2-5; the tabulated D call, TRBD1, remains unverified against the DNA. TRBV21-1 counts as a pseudogene. The CDR3 sequence is 19 residues long. In DNA, the CDR3 is TGTGCCAGCAGCAAAAGTTTAAGTCCGCGGGGACAGAGGAGCGAGAGAAAGTACTTC. Encoded protein: CASSKSLSPRGQRSERKYF.

Many counts were recorded for this clonotype. The chain recombines TRBV5-1 with TRBJ1-1, with D possibly TRBD1 on 5 matching bases. Germline CDR1 SGHRS, CDR2 YFSETQ. CDR3 length equals 16 residues. Trimming removed 1 base from V and 3 bases from J, with 16 bases in between. The CDR3 DNA sequence: TGCGCCAGCAGCTTGTGGGGGGAGGGCGTCGACACTGAAGCTTTCTTT. This encodes CASSLWGEGVDTEAFF.

This clonotype showed up many times. The chain carries TRBV5-6 and TRBJ2-7; no reliable D call. CDR3 size: 12 residues. V was pared by 4 bases and J by 1 base, with 6 bases between. CDR1 SGHDT and CDR2 YYEEEE come from the germline V gene. In DNA form, the CDR3 reads TGTGCCAGCAGCCACAGATCCTACGAGCAGTACTTC. This encodes CASSHRSYEQYF.

This clonotype was counted between two and nine times. The chain couples TRBV5-1 to TRBJ2-7, with D unresolved. The CDR3 loop spans 14 amino acids. V lost 1 base to trimming and J lost 6 bases, with 14 bases between them. CDR1 and CDR2 (germline): SGHRS, YFSETQ. CDR3 loop: CASSLFRTLLEQYF. The CDR3 nucleotides are TGCGCCAGCAGCTTGTTTCGAACTCTGCTCGAGCAGTACTTC.

This clonotype was counted many times. The chain recombines TRBV5-1 with TRBJ2-2; 7 bases match TRBD2. V lost 2 bases, J lost 5 bases, and 6 bases stayed unmatched. Germline CDR1 SGHRS, CDR2 YFSETQ. The CDR3 is 15 residues long. The CDR3 DNA reads as TGCGCCAGCAGCTTACTGGGAGCGGGGACCGGGGAGCTGTTTTTT. Encoded protein: CASSLLGAGTGELFF. Together with reference TRBV5-1 and TRBJ2-2, the CDR3 gives the full variable domain: KAGVTQTPRYLIKTRGQQVTLSCSPISGHRSVSWYQQTPGQGLQFLFEYFSETQRNKGNFPGRFSGRQFSNSRSEMNVSTLELGDSALYLCASSLLGAGTGELFFGEGSRLTVL.

Many counts were recorded for this clonotype. CDR3 DNA: TGTGCCAGCAGTAAGGACAGGGCTTATGAGCAGTACTTC. The encoded protein is CASSKDRAYEQYF. The V gene is TRBV5-6, the J gene TRBJ2-7, with 8 bases aligning to TRBD1. J was trimmed by 7 bases and V by 5 bases; bases with no gene match: 8. Germline V gives CDR1 SGHDT, CDR2 YYEEEE. The CDR3 totals 13 residues.

This clonotype was counted at least ten times. CDR3 nucleotide sequence: TGTGCCAGCAGCTCGGGGTTTGCCGGGGAGCTGTTTTTT. Its translation: CASSSGFAGELFF. The chain links TRBV12-3 or TRBV12-4 to TRBJ2-2, with a tentative D call TRBD2 (5 bases). V was pared by 6 bases and J by 6 bases, with 11 bases between. This CDR3 spans 13 amino acids.

This clonotype was seen at least ten times. This rearrangement joins TRBV6-1 to TRBJ2-3; 10 bases align to TRBD1. The CDR3 extends over 15 amino acids. J lost 4 bases, V lost 0 bases, and 1 base had no gene match. Germline V gives CDR1 MNHNS, CDR2 SASEGT. The CDR3: CASSEATGGPDTQYF. The CDR3 nucleotides are TGTGCCAGCAGTGAAGCGACAGGGGGCCCAGATACGCAGTATTTT.

This clonotype was counted ten times or more. CDR3 loop: CASSQDHTRRLNGYTF. The CDR3 nucleotides read TGCGCCAGCAGCCAAGATCATACACGGAGGTTAAATGGCTACACCTTC. The chain couples TRBV4-1 to TRBJ1-2; unclear D gene. The CDR3 sequence is 16 residues long. The germline V gene encodes CDR1 MGHRA and CDR2 YSYEKL. Between the trimmed V and J ends, which lost 0 bases and 6 bases, there was a span of 17 bases.

This clonotype was recorded at least ten times. The chain combines TRBV12-3 or TRBV12-4 with TRBJ2-5; D not resolved. The CDR3 loop spans 14 amino acids. Trimming cost V 3 bases and J 5 bases, with 13 bases left between them. The CDR3 coding sequence is TGTGCCAGCAGTTTGACCAACCAGAGGGAGACCCAGTACTTC. Its protein is CASSLTNQRETQYF.